This T cell receptor (beta chain) was identified during a study of cytomegalovirus exposure and HLA in healthy donors. Assay: immunoSEQ multiplex PCR; the TCRdb copy retains only in-frame clones and omits some. The table includes about 90,000 clones, roughly 84% detected once. The CDR3 consists of 19 residues. The receptor's source is a woman aged 18-30 years in good health and CMV-seropositive. The sequencing sample was made of PBMCs. V gene TRBV21-1 combines with J gene TRBJ1-5; the table's D call of TRBD1 was not tested on the DNA. TRBV21-1 is a pseudogene. The CDR3 DNA sequence: TGTGCCAGCAGCAAAAATTTTTTTTTAGGACAGGGTTTGGGTCAGCCCCAGCATTTT. Translating gives CASSKNFFLGQGLGQPQHF.